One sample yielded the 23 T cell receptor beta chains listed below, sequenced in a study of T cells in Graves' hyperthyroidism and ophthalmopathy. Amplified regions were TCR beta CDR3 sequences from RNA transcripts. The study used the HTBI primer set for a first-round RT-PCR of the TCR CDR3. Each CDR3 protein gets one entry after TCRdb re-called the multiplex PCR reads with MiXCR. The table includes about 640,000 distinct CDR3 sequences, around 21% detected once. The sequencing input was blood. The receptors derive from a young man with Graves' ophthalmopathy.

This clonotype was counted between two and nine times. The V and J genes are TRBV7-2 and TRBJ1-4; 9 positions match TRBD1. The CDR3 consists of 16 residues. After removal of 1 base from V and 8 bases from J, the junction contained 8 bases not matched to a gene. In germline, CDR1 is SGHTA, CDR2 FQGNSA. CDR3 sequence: CASSLGGTGRGEKLFF. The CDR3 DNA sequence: TGTGCCAGCAGCTTAGGGGGGACAGGGAGAGGCGAAAAACTGTTTTTT.

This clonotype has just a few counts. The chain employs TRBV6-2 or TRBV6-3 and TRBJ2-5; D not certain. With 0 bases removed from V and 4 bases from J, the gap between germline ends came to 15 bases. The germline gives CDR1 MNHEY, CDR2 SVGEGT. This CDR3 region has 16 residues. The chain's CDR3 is CASSYSSRRGGETQYF. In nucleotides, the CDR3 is TGTGCCAGCAGTTACTCTTCGCGGAGAGGTGGAGAGACCCAGTACTTC.

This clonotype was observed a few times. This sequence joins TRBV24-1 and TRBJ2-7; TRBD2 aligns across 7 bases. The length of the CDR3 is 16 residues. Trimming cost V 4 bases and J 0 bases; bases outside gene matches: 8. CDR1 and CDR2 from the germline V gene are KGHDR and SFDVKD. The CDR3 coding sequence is TGTGCCACCAGTGAACCCAAGGGACTATCCTCCTACGAGCAGTACTTC. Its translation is CATSEPKGLSSYEQYF.

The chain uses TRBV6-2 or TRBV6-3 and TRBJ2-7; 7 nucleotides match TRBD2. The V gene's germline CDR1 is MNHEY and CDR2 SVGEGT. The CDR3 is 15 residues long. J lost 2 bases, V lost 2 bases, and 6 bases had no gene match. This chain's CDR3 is CASSYRSGGAYEQYF. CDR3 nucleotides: TGTGCCAGCAGTTACCGATCGGGAGGAGCCTACGAGCAGTACTTC.

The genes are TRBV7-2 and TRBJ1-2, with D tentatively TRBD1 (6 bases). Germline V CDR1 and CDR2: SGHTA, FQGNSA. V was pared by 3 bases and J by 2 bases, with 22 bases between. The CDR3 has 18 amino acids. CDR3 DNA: TGTGCCAGCAGCTTTAATTTCCCCCCACAGGGCCGGAACTATGGCTACACCTTC. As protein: CASSFNFPPQGRNYGYTF.

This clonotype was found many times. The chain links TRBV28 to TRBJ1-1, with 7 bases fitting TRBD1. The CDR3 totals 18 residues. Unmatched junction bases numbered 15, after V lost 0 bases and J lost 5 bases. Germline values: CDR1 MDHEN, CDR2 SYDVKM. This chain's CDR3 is CASSLWGATGRTETEAFF. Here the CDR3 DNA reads TGTGCCAGCAGTTTATGGGGGGCGACAGGGAGGACCGAGACTGAAGCTTTCTTT.

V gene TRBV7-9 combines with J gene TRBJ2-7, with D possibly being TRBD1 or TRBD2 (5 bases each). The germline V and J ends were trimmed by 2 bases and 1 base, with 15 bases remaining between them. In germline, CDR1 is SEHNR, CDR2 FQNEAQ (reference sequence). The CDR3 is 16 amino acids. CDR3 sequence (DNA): TGTGCCAGCAGCTTACCCCGGGACGCGTCGTCCTACGAGCAGTACTTC. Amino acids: CASSLPRDASSYEQYF.

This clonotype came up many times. CDR3 DNA sequence: TGCAGTGCTCATGGGACAGGGAGCTCCTACGAGCAGTACTTC. It yields the protein CSAHGTGSSYEQYF. This sequence joins TRBV20-1 and TRBJ2-7; 9 positions agree with TRBD1. V trimming: 5 bases; J trimming: 0 bases; junction bases outside the gene matches: 5. The CDR3 length is 14 residues. Germline CDR1 and CDR2: DFQATT and SNEGSKA (reference sequence).

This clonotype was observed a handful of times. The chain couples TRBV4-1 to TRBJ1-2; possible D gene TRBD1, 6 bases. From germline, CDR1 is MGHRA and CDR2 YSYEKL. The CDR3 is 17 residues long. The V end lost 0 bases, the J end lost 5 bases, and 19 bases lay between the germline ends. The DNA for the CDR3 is TGCGCCAGCAGCCAAGATCCCACAGGGTCCCCTCTTTATGGCTACACCTTC. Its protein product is CASSQDPTGSPLYGYTF.

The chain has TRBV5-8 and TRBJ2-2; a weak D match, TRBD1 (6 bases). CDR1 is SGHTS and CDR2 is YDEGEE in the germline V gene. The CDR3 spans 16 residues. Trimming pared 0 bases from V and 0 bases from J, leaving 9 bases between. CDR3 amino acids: CASSLARTANTGELFF. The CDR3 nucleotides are TGTGCCAGCAGCTTGGCTAGGACAGCGAACACCGGGGAGCTGTTTTTT.

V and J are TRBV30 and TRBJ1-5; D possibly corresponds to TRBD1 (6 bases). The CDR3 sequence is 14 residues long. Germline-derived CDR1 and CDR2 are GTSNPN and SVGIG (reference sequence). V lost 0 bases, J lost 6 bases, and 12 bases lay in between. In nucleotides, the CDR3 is TGTGCCTGGAGTGTAGGGGGGGCCGGTCAGCCCCAGCATTTT. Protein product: CAWSVGGAGQPQHF. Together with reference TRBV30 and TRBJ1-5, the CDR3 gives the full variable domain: SQTIHQWPATLVQPVGSPLSLECTVEGTSNPNLYWYRQAAGRGLQLLFYSVGIGQISSEVPQNLSASRPQDRQFILSSKKLLLSDSGFYLCAWSVGGAGQPQHFGDGTRLSIL.

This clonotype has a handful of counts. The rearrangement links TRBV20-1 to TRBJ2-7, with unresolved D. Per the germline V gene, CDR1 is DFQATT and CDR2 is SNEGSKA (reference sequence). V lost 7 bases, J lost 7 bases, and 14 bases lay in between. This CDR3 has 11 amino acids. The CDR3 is CSVDRNPEQYF. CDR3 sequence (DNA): TGCAGTGTTGACCGAAACCCAGAGCAGTACTTC.

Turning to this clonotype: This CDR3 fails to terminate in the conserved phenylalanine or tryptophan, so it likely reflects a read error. Here the CDR3 DNA reads TGCAGTGCTAGAGATGGACAGTTAAGGCATCAGCCCCAGCATTCT. Amino acid sequence: CSARDGQLRHQPQHS. The rearrangement joins TRBV20-1 to TRBJ1-5; a weak D match, TRBD1 (6 bases). The CDR3 is 15 amino acids. The germline gives CDR1 DFQATT, CDR2 SNEGSKA (reference sequence). V dropped 0 bases and J dropped 5 bases, with 14 bases sitting between them.

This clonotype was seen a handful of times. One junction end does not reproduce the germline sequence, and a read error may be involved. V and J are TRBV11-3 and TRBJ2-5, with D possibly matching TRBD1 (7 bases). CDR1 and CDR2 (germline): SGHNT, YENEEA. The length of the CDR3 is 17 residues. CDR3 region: CASSLGGSGGGLETRYF. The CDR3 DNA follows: TGTGCCAGCAGCTTAGGAGGGTCTGGAGGGGGCTTGGAGACCCGGTACTTC.

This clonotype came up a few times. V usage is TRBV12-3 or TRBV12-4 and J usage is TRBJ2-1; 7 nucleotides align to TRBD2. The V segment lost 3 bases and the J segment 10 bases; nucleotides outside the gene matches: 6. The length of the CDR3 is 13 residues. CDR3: CASSLRENQEQFF. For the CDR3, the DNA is TGTGCCAGCAGTTTGCGGGAGAACCAAGAGCAGTTCTTC.

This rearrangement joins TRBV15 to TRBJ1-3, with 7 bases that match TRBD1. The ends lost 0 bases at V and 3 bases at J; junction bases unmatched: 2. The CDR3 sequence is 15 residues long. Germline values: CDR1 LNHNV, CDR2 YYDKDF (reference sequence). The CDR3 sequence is CATSRDRGIGNTIYF. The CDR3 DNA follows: TGTGCCACCAGCAGAGACAGGGGGATTGGAAACACCATATATTTT.

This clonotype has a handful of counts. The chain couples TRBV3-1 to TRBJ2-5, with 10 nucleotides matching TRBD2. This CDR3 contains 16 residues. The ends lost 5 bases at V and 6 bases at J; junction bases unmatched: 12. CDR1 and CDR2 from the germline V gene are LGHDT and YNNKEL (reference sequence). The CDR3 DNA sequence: TGTGCCAGCAGCGGAGGGGAAGCGGGAGGGAGACAGACCCAGTACTTC. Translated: CASSGGEAGGRQTQYF.

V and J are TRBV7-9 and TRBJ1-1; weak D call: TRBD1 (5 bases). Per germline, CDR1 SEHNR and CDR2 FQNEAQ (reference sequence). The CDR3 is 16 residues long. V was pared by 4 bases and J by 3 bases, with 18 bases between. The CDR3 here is CASSSRGSNPDTEAFF. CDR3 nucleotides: TGTGCCAGCAGCTCCCGGGGGAGCAATCCGGACACTGAAGCTTTCTTT.

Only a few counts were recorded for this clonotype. The CDR3 region is CASSLAAKANYGYTF. The CDR3 region has the DNA TGCGCCAGCAGCTTGGCCGCTAAGGCTAACTATGGCTACACCTTC. The gene calls are TRBV5-1 and TRBJ1-2; D is uncertain. Trimming shortened V by 0 bases and J by 0 bases, and 9 bases separated the two germline ends. The germline gives CDR1 SGHRS, CDR2 YFSETQ. The CDR3 length is 15 residues.

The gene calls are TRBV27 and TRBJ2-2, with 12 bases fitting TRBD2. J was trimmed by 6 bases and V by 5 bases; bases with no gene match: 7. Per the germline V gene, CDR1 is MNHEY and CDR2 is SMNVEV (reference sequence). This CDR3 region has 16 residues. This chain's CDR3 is CASSMTSGRDAGELFF. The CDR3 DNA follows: TGTGCCAGCAGTATGACTAGCGGGAGAGACGCCGGGGAGCTGTTTTTT.

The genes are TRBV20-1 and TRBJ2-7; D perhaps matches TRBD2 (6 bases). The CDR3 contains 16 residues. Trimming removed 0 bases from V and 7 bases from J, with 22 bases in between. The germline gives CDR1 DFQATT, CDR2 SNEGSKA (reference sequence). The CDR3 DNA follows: TGCAGTGCTAGAGAGGGGTCGGGACTCCTGACTCGGGAGCAGTACTTC. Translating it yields CSAREGSGLLTREQYF.

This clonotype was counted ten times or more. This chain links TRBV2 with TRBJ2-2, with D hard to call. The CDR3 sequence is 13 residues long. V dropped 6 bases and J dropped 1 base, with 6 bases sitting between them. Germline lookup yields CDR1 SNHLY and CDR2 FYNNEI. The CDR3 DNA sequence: TGTGCCAGCAGAAAGGAGAACACCGGGGAGCTGTTTTTT. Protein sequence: CASRKENTGELFF. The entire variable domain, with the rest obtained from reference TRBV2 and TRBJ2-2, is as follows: EPEVTQTPSHQVTQMGQEVILRCVPISNHLYFYWYRQILGQKVEFLVSFYNNEISEKSEIFDDQFSVERPDGSNFTLKIRSTKLEDSAMYFCASRKENTGELFFGEGSRLTVL.

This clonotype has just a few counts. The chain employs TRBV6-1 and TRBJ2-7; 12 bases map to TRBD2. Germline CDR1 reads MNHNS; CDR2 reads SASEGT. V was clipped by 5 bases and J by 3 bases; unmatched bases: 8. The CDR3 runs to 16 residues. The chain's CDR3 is CASSQGLAGPIYEQYF. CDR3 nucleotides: TGTGCCAGCAGTCAAGGACTAGCGGGACCCATCTACGAGCAGTACTTC.